This T cell receptor beta chain is drawn from a study of control samples from healthy donors and cancer patients. V lost 0 bases and J 7 bases, leaving 8 bases between the germline ends. Germline loops: CDR1 SGHRS, CDR2 YFSETQ. This CDR3 is 13 amino acids long. Assay: immunoSEQ multiplex PCR; the TCRdb copy retains only in-frame clones and omits some. This sample has 260,000 or so clones, with roughly 80% found just once. Sequencing was carried out using PBMCs. This receptor was taken from a woman aged 55-75 years with lung cancer. The chain is built from TRBV5-1 and TRBJ2-1; no definite D call. The DNA of the CDR3 is TGCGCCAGCAGCTTGGGGGTCGGGAATGAGCAGTTCTTC. Protein product: CASSLGVGNEQFF.